These 10 T cell receptor beta chains came from one sample sequenced in a study of T-cell reconstitution after alpha-beta-depleted transplantation in children. Unique molecular identifiers tagged the TCRbeta library. TCRdb reprocessed the PCR reads with MiXCR, giving one entry per CDR3 protein. The data contain 800,000 to 1,000,000 distinct CDR3 sequences, 25% to 30% of them singletons. The sequencing here drew on PBMCs, mostly from graft donor cells, taken 360 days after TCRalphabeta/CD19-depleted stem cell transplant. These receptors all stem from a boy under three years old who had a stem cell transplant for SCID, so the T cells may come from the graft donor.

This clonotype was counted only a few times. The rearrangement uses TRBV20-1 and TRBJ2-1, with D maybe TRBD2 (6 bases). The V gene's germline CDR1 is DFQATT and CDR2 SNEGSKA (reference sequence). The CDR3 is made up of 14 amino acids. Trimming cost V 4 bases and J 4 bases, with 14 bases left between them. The DNA of the CDR3 is TGCAGTGCTACCCCGGGACTGGGTTACAATGAGCAGTTCTTC. It is translated as CSATPGLGYNEQFF.

The chain joins TRBV5-1 to TRBJ1-3, with a tentative D call TRBD1 (5 bases). This CDR3 has 16 amino acids. The germline V gene has CDR1 SGHRS and CDR2 YFSETQ. The V and J ends lost 4 bases and 0 bases respectively, with 14 bases between them. Here the CDR3 DNA reads TGCGCCAGCAGCGCCGGGACGGCCAACTCTGGAAACACCATATATTTT. This translates into CASSAGTANSGNTIYF.

This clonotype was seen repeatedly, ten times or more. V usage is TRBV10-3 and J usage is TRBJ2-7; 7 positions agree with TRBD2. With 3 bases clipped from V and 3 bases from J, the junction kept 2 bases outside the gene matches. The CDR3 is 13 residues long. The germline CDR1 and CDR2 sequences are ENHRY and SYGVKD. The CDR3 DNA reads TGTGCCATCAGTGATTGGGGGGGCTACGAGCAGTACTTC. This gives the protein CAISDWGGYEQYF.

This clonotype has more than one count but fewer than ten. This chain uses TRBV5-6 with TRBJ2-7; 8 nucleotides match TRBD2. CDR3 length: 14 amino acids. Germline V lookup: CDR1 SGHDT, CDR2 YYEEEE. J lost 6 bases, V lost 4 bases, and 9 bases had no gene match. Here the CDR3 reads CASSLVGGGSEQYF. As DNA, the CDR3 is TGTGCCAGCAGCCTGGTCGGCGGGGGGAGCGAGCAGTACTTC. Looking up the rest from reference TRBV5-6 and TRBJ2-7 gives the full variable domain: DAGVTQSPTHLIKTRGQQVTLRCSPKSGHDTVSWYQQALGQGPQFIFQYYEEEERQRGNFPDRFSGHQFPNYSSELNVNALLLGDSALYLCASSLVGGGSEQYFGPGTRLTVT.

This chain connects TRBV7-8 to TRBJ1-1; tentative D call: TRBD1 (5 bases). From germline, CDR1 is SGHVS and CDR2 FQNEAQ. The CDR3 runs to 14 residues. Trimming pared 6 bases from V and 4 bases from J, leaving 15 bases between. For the CDR3, the DNA is TGTGCCAGCAGGTCCTTCGGGGGTGGCACTGAAGCTTTCTTT. Its protein product is CASRSFGGGTEAFF.

This clonotype has just a few counts. The chain carries TRBV7-8 and TRBJ2-1; D is ambiguous. V lost 3 bases and J 12 bases, leaving 15 bases between the germline ends. The germline CDR1 and CDR2 sequences are SGHVS and FQNEAQ. This CDR3 contains 13 residues. The CDR3 loop reads CASSLGSWVGQFF. The DNA for the CDR3 is TGTGCCAGCAGCTTGGGCAGCTGGGTCGGGCAGTTCTTC.

This chain uses TRBV5-1 with TRBJ2-2, with D tentatively TRBD1 or TRBD2 (5 bases each). The length of the CDR3 is 14 residues. CDR1 and CDR2 (germline): SGHRS, YFSETQ. Trimming shortened V by 4 bases and J by 7 bases, and 14 bases separated the two germline ends. The CDR3 sequence: CASSPWDASGELFF. CDR3 nucleotides: TGCGCCAGCAGCCCGTGGGACGCAAGCGGGGAGCTGTTTTTT.

The V and J genes are TRBV12-3 or TRBV12-4 and TRBJ2-2; 9 bases match TRBD1. Trimming at V came to 1 base and at J to 6 bases, leaving 9 bases not matched to a gene. This CDR3 is 17 amino acids long. For the CDR3, the DNA is TGTGCCAGCAGTTTAGGGGACAGGGTCGGAAAGGCCGGGGAGCTGTTTTTT. Residues: CASSLGDRVGKAGELFF.

The chain has TRBV4-1 and TRBJ2-1; a weak D match, TRBD1 (6 bases). CDR1 and CDR2 from the germline V gene are MGHRA and YSYEKL. This CDR3 spans 17 amino acids. V lost 0 bases, J lost 5 bases, and 17 bases lay in between. The CDR3 coding sequence is TGCGCCAGCAGCCAAGAAGACTGGGACAACATGCACAATGAGCAGTTCTTC. Protein sequence: CASSQEDWDNMHNEQFF.

V is TRBV7-2 and J is TRBJ2-1; 7 nucleotides match TRBD1. The CDR3 covers 15 residues. The germline gives CDR1 SGHTA, CDR2 FQGNSA. Losses at the gene ends were 0 bases for V and 7 bases for J; bases not matched to a gene: 6. CDR3 region: CASSLAGQLSNEQFF. CDR3 coding DNA: TGTGCCAGCAGCTTAGCGGGACAGCTCTCGAATGAGCAGTTCTTC.